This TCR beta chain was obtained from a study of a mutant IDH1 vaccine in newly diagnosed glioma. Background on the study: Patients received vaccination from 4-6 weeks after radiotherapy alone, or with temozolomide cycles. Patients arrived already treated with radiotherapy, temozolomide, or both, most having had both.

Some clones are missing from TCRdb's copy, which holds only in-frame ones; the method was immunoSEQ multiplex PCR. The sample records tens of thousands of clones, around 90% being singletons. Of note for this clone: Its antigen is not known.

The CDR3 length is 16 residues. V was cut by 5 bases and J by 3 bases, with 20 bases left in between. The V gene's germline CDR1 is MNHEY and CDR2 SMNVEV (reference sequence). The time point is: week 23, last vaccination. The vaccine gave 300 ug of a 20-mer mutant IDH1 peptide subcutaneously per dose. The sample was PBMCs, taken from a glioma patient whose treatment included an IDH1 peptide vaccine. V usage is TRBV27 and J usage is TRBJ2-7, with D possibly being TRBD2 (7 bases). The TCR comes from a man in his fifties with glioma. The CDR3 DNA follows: TGTGCCAGCAGTCCCAAAGGCGGGGGCCTAAGCTACGAGCAGTACTTC. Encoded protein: CASSPKGGGLSYEQYF.